This T cell receptor beta chain was profiled in a study of technical replicates of blood from several donors. The germline CDR1 and CDR2 sequences are LNHDA and SQIVND (reference sequence). Ends included, the CDR3 has 15 residues. Some clones are missing from TCRdb's copy, which holds only in-frame ones; the method was immunoSEQ multiplex PCR. The profile shows approximately 70,000 clones, roughly nine tenths of them singletons. Concerning this clone: It is unclear where the CDR3 begins or ends on the DNA, so no DNA is shown, and the CDR3 is as TCRdb lists it.

The chain employs TRBV19 and TRBJ2-2; the table assigns TRBD2, which was not confirmed against the DNA. This sequence was found in a human donor in good health. Sequenced material: T cells isolated from PBMCs. This CDR3 is CASSPRAGDPGSCFF.